This TCR beta chain appears in the sequencing data of a study of blood T cells in healthy people across ages. Study-wide points: Roughly linearly, TCR beta diversity per million T cells fell as age increased. For the donors, CMV status was unknown and possibly confounded expanded clonotype changes.

Primers used in a second PCR of roughly 6 to 11 cycles were a sample-barcoded 5' primer and a J-beta primer mix. Each cDNA was tagged by a template-switch adaptor containing 12 random nucleotides. TCRdb redid the calling of the 5' RACE reads with MiXCR, one entry per CDR3 protein. The sample has about 1.8 million distinct CDR3 sequences, around half seen once. This clonotype was recorded many times. Its antigen is undetermined. The V gene end was trimmed by 5 bases and the J gene end by 5 bases; junction bases not matched to a gene: 5. Germline values: CDR1 SGHTA, CDR2 FQGNSA. The CDR3 totals 13 residues.

This chain links TRBV7-2 with TRBJ2-5, with TRBD2 matching over 7 bases. Sequenced: blood. This TCR came from a woman in her thirties or forties in good health. CDR3 protein: CASSLTSLETQYF. CDR3 bases: TGTGCCAGCAGCCTGACTAGCTTGGAGACCCAGTACTTC.